This record covers a single T cell receptor (beta chain). This sample stems from a study of blood T cell repertoires in COVID-19. This CDR3 region has 14 residues. After removal of 5 bases from V and 1 base from J, the junction contained 3 bases not matched to a gene. Germline V gives CDR1 MNHEY, CDR2 SVGAGI. Sequencing was performed with immunoSEQ multiplex PCR; in TCRdb, only in-frame clones are kept and a portion is missing. The sample contains over 200,000 clones, 70% to 80% of which appear only once. This TCR came from a woman older than 75 with acute or convalescent COVID-19. Sequences were obtained from peripheral blood. The chain couples TRBV6-5 to TRBJ1-2, with 8 bases aligning to TRBD1. The CDR3 is CASSNRGVNYGYTF. In DNA form, the CDR3 reads TGTGCCAGCAGTAACAGGGGGGTTAACTATGGCTACACCTTC.